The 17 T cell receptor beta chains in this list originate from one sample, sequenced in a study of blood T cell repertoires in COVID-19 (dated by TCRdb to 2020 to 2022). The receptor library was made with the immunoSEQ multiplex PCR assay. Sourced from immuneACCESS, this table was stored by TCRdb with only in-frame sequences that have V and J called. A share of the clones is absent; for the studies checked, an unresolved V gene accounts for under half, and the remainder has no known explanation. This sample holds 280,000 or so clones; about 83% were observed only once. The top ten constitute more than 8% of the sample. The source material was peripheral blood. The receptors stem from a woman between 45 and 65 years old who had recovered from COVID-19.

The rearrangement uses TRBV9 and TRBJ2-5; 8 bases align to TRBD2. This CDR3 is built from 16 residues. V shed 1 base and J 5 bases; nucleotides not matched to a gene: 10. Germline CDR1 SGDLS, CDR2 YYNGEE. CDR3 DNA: TGTGCCAGCAGCGTATTTGCGGGGGGCCCGGGGGAGACCCAGTACTTC. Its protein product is CASSVFAGGPGETQYF.

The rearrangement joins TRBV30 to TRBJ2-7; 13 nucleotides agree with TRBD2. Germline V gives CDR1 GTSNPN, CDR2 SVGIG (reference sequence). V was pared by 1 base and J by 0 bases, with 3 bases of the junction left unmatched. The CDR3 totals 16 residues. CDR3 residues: CAWSGGTSGNSYEQYF. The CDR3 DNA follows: TGTGCCTGGAGTGGTGGGACTAGCGGGAACTCCTACGAGCAGTACTTC.

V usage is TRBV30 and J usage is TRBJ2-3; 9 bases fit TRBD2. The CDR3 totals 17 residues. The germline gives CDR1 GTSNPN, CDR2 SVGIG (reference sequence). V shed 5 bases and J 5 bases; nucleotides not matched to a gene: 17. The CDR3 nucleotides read TGTGCCTGGGCTGGCGGGGGGGCCGGTAGGTTCGGAGATACGCAGTATTTT. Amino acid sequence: CAWAGGGAGRFGDTQYF.

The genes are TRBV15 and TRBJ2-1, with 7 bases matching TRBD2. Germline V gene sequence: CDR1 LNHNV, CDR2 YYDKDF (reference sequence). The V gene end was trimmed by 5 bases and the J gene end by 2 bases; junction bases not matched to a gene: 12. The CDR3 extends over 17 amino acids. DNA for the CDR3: TGTGCCACCAGCGGGGGGGTGGGCAGCGCTACCTACAATGAGCAGTTCTTC. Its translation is CATSGGVGSATYNEQFF.

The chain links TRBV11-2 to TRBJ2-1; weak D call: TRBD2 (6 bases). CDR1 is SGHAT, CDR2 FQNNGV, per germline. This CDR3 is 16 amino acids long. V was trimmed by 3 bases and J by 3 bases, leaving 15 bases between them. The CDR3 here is CASSFNRDSLYNEQFF. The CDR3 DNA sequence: TGTGCCAGCAGCTTCAACCGGGACTCTCTCTACAATGAGCAGTTCTTC.

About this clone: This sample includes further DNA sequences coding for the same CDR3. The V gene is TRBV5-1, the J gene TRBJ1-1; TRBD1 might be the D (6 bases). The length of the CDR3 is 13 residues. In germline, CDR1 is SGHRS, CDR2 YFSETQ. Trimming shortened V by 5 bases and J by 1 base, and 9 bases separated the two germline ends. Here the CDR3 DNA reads TGCGCCAGCAGGGTACAGGGGAACACTGAAGCTTTCTTT. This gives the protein CASRVQGNTEAFF.

In nucleotides, the CDR3 is TGCGCCAGCAGCCACGGGACAGGGACTGAAAAACTGTTTTTT. It codes for CASSHGTGTEKLFF. This rearrangement joins TRBV4-3 to TRBJ1-4; 9 bases are a match to TRBD1. The germline CDR1 and CDR2 sequences are LGHNA and YSLEER. V dropped 3 bases and J dropped 7; count of bases not matched to a gene: 3. The CDR3 totals 14 residues.

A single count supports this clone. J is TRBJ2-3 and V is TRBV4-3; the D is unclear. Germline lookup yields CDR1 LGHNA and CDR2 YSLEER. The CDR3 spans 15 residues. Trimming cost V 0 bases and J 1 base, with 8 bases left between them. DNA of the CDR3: TGCGCCAGCAGCCAAGAGTCTCGAGGCACAGATACGCAGTATTTT. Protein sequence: CASSQESRGTDTQYF.

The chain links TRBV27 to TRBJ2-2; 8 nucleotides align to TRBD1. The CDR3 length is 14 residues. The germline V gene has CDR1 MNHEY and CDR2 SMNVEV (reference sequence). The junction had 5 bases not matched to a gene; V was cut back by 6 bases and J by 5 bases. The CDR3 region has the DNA TGTGCCAGCAGATATACAGGGGGGACCGGGGAGCTGTTTTTT. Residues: CASRYTGGTGELFF.

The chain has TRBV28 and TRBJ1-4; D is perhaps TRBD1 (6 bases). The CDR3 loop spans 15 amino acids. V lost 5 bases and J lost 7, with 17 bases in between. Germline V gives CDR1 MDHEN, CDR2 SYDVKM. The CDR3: CASSPGGGGGEKLFF. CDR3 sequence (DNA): TGTGCCAGCAGTCCTGGTGGGGGCGGCGGTGAAAAACTGTTTTTT. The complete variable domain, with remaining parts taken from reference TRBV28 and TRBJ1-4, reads DVKVTQSSRYLVKRTGEKVFLECVQDMDHENMFWYRQDPGLGLRLIYFSYDVKMKEKGDIPEGYSVSREKKERFSLILESASTNQTSMYLCASSPGGGGGEKLFFGSGTQLSVL.

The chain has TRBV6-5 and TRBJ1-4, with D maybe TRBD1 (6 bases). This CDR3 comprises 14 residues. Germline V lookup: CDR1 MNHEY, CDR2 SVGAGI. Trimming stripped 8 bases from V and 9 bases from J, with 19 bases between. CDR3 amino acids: CASWQDRSSQKLFF. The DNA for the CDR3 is TGTGCCAGCTGGCAGGACAGATCTTCCCAAAAACTGTTTTTT.

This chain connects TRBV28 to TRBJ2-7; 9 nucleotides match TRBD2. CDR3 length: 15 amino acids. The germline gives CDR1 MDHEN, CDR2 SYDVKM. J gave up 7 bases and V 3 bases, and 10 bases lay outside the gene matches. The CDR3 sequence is CASSFGLAGRWEQYF. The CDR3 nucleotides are TGTGCCAGCAGTTTTGGCCTAGCGGGAAGATGGGAGCAGTACTTC.

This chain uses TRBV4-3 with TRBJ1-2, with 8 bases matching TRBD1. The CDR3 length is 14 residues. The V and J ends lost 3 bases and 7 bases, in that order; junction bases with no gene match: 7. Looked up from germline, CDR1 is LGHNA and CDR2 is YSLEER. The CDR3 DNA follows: TGCGCCAGCAGCCATCTGGGCGGGACAGGTGGCTACACCTTC. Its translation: CASSHLGGTGGYTF.

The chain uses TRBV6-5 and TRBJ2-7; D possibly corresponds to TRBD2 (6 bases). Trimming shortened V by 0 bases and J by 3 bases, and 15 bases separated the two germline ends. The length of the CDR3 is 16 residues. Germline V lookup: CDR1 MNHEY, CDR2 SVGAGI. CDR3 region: CASSYSEPGEDYEQYF. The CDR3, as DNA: TGTGCCAGCAGTTACTCCGAACCGGGAGAGGACTACGAGCAGTACTTC.

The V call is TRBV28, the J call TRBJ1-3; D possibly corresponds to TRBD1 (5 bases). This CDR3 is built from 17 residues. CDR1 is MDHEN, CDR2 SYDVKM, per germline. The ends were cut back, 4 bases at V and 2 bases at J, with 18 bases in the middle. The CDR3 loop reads CASSSPAQGLTGNTIYF. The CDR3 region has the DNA TGTGCCAGCAGTTCCCCCGCGCAGGGTTTAACTGGAAACACCATATATTTT.

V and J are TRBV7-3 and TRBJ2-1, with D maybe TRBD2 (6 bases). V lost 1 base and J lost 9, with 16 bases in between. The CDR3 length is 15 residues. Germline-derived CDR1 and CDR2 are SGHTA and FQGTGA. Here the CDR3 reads CASSLSFGGVGEQFF. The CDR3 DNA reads TGTGCCAGCAGCTTAAGTTTCGGGGGAGTAGGTGAGCAGTTCTTC.

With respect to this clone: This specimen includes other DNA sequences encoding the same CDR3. The CDR3 here is CASSPNEGNTEAFF. CDR3 in DNA: TGTGCCAGCTCACCAAATGAGGGGAACACTGAAGCTTTCTTT. The rearrangement uses TRBV18 and TRBJ1-1; no reliable D call. The V end was cut by 2 bases, the J end by 1 base, with 8 bases between. Germline values: CDR1 KGHSH, CDR2 LQKENI. The CDR3 contains 14 residues.